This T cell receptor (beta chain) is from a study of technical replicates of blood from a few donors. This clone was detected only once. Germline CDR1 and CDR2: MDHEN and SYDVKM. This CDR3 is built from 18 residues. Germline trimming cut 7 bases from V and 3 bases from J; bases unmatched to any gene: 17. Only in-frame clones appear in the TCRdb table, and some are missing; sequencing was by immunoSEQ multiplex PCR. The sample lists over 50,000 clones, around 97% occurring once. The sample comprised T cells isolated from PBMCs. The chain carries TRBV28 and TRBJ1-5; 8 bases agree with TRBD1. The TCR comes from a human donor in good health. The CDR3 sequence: CASNRGERGRGYNQPQHF. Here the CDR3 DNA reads TGTGCCAGCAACAGGGGGGAGAGGGGCCGGGGGTACAATCAGCCCCAGCATTTT.